A single T cell receptor (beta chain) is shown here with its context. Its target is unknown. The data were obtained in a study of cytomegalovirus exposure and HLA in healthy donors. Points from the study as a whole: Under 20,000 TCR beta sequences were associated with HLA alleles at 0.05 false discovery rate in a later analysis. Most TCR sequences were uncommon, yet certain public TCRs appeared in many donors.

In the PCR, 60 Vbeta and 13 Jbeta primers were used. TCRdb's table, derived via immunoSEQ multiplex PCR, lists solely in-frame clones and lacks some. The sample consists of hundreds of thousands of clones, around 90% of them appearing once. V was trimmed by 0 bases and J by 1 base, leaving 18 bases between them. CDR3 length: 18 amino acids. Germline V gene sequence: CDR1 SGHRS, CDR2 YFSETQ. The source of this sequence is a woman aged 18 to 35 in good health and CMV-seronegative. The sequencing sample was made of PBMCs. The chain couples TRBV5-1 to TRBJ2-3; TRBD1 might be the D (5 bases). In DNA form, the CDR3 reads TGCGCCAGCAGCTTGGTAGTCTTCACAGGTGTAGGCACAGATACGCAGTATTTT. Its protein product is CASSLVVFTGVGTDTQYF.